The 7 T cell receptor beta chains below were found in one sample sequenced in a study of blood T cell repertoires in COVID-19. Libraries were prepared by immunoSEQ multiplex PCR; TCRdb keeps only in-frame clonotypes and omits some of them. This sample carries under 350,000 clones, roughly 86% of them seen once, and the ten largest clones take approximately 1.8%. Sequenced: peripheral blood. The receptors stem from a young woman with COVID-19, enrolled during active disease.

This clone was seen more than once but under ten times. The J gene is TRBJ1-6, the V gene TRBV3-1 (or the pseudogene TRBV3-2); D is unclear. Germline V gene lookup returns CDR1 LGHDT and CDR2 YNNKEL (reference sequence). The V end lost 4 bases, the J end lost 13 bases, and 17 bases lay between the germline ends. The CDR3 runs 14 residues. CDR3 DNA sequence: TGTGCCAGCAGCCTCCGGGAGCAGGTGATCCCCCTCCACTTT. Amino acids: CASSLREQVIPLHF.

The V and J genes are TRBV5-1 and TRBJ1-2, with D possibly TRBD1 on 6 matching bases. CDR3 length: 15 amino acids. The V and J ends lost 5 bases and 4 bases respectively, with 18 bases between them. CDR1 SGHRS and CDR2 YFSETQ come from the germline V gene. The CDR3 DNA reads TGCGCCAGCAGGCCCTCCGCAGGGGAGCCCTATGGCTACACCTTC. Residues: CASRPSAGEPYGYTF.

The V call is TRBV6-4, the J call TRBJ1-3; the D gene is possibly TRBD1 (5 bases). The CDR3 loop spans 21 amino acids. Germline CDR1 MRHNA, CDR2 SNTAGT. V lost 0 bases, J lost 0 bases, and 24 bases lay in between. Here the CDR3 reads CASSDSISPSGDRGSGNTIYF. CDR3 DNA sequence: TGTGCCAGCAGTGACTCGATTTCCCCTTCGGGGGATAGGGGCTCTGGAAACACCATATATTTT.

This clone was seen a handful of times. V gene TRBV6-6 combines with J gene TRBJ1-4, with 8 nucleotides matching TRBD1. CDR3 length: 15 residues. Trimming removed 6 bases from V and 5 bases from J; junction bases left unmatched: 8. Germline lookup yields CDR1 MNHNY and CDR2 SVGAGI (reference sequence). The CDR3 sequence: CASRPLTGANEKLFF. The CDR3 coding sequence is TGTGCCAGCAGACCCTTGACAGGGGCCAATGAAAAACTGTTTTTT.

V gene TRBV2 combines with J gene TRBJ2-1; 9 bases map to TRBD1. In germline, CDR1 is SNHLY, CDR2 FYNNEI. CDR3 size: 15 residues. V dropped 8 bases and J dropped 7; count of bases not matched to a gene: 12. DNA of the CDR3: TGTGCCAGCTACTATTCCGGGACAGGGCGGAATGAGCAGTTCTTC. Translated: CASYYSGTGRNEQFF.

The chain combines TRBV7-9 with TRBJ1-2, with TRBD1 matching over 8 bases. The CDR3 covers 14 residues. The trim removed 3 bases at V and 4 bases at J, leaving 4 bases unmatched. Germline CDR1 reads SEHNR; CDR2 reads FQNEAQ (reference sequence). The CDR3 nucleotides read TGTGCCAGCAGCTTGACAGGGGAAGTCTATGGCTACACCTTC. This translates into CASSLTGEVYGYTF.

V usage is TRBV28 and J usage is TRBJ1-2, with TRBD1 as a possible D gene (6 bases). V was shortened by 2 bases and J by 7 bases, with 8 bases between the two germline ends. The germline V gene has CDR1 MDHEN and CDR2 SYDVKM. The CDR3 loop spans 12 amino acids. The CDR3 nucleotides are TGTGCCAGCAGTTTAAGAGGGGGTGGCTACACCTTC. As protein: CASSLRGGGYTF.